What follows are 27 T cell receptor beta chains derived from one specimen sequenced in a study of cytomegalovirus exposure and HLA in healthy donors. Primers: 60 Vbeta forward and 13 Jbeta reverse. The table came from immunoSEQ multiplex PCR; TCRdb's copy has only in-frame clones and leaves some out. The sample lists 150,000 or so clones, about 76% occurring once. The sample comprised PBMCs. These receptors were taken from a male donor in good health and CMV-seronegative.

This rearrangement joins TRBV4-1 to TRBJ2-7, with 11 bases aligning to TRBD2. V was clipped by 1 base and J by 7 bases; unmatched bases: 6. Germline V gene sequence: CDR1 MGHRA, CDR2 YSYEKL. This CDR3 has 15 amino acids. The CDR3 region has the DNA TGCGCCAGCAGCCAAGTTATAGCGGGAGGGCAAGAGCAGTACTTC. Amino acid sequence: CASSQVIAGGQEQYF.

The chain recombines TRBV19 with TRBJ2-1; 7 bases align to TRBD1. Germline lookup yields CDR1 LNHDA and CDR2 SQIVND (reference sequence). This CDR3 comprises 14 residues. With 8 bases clipped from V and 4 bases from J, the junction kept 8 bases outside the gene matches. CDR3 loop: CASATGTEYNEQFF. CDR3 DNA: TGTGCCAGTGCTACCGGGACAGAGTACAATGAGCAGTTCTTC.

The chain is built from TRBV14 and TRBJ1-3, with TRBD1 as a possible D gene (6 bases). The germline V gene encodes CDR1 SGHDN and CDR2 FVKESK. CDR3 size: 16 residues. V dropped 5 bases and J dropped 5 bases, with 19 bases sitting between them. CDR3 nucleotides: TGTGCCAGCAGCGGCCGGGACATCTTAGTAAGAAACACCATATATTTT. It translates to CASSGRDILVRNTIYF. Full variable domain (missing parts from reference TRBV14 and TRBJ1-3): EAGVTQFPSHSVIEKGQTVTLRCDPISGHDNLYWYRRVMGKEIKFLLHFVKESKQDESGMPNNRFLAERTGGTYSTLKVQPAELEDSGVYFCASSGRDILVRNTIYFGEGSWLTVV.

V is TRBV7-3 and J is TRBJ2-7, with a tentative D call TRBD1 (6 bases). The CDR3 length is 13 residues. The V and J ends lost 4 bases and 4 bases respectively, with 11 bases between them. Germline CDR1 reads SGHTA; CDR2 reads FQGTGA. The DNA of the CDR3 is TGTGCCAGCAGCTCAAATCAGGGGTACGAGCAGTACTTC. Translated: CASSSNQGYEQYF.

On this clone: The sample carries other DNA sequences with the same CDR3. The rearrangement joins TRBV5-4 to TRBJ2-1; no definite D call. The CDR3 is made up of 14 amino acids. V gave up 1 base and J gave up 0 bases, with 5 bases separating them. Germline values: CDR1 SGHNT, CDR2 YYREEE (reference sequence). The CDR3 nucleotides read TGTGCCAGCAGCTTGCGGAGCTCCTACAATGAGCAGTTCTTC. This codes for CASSLRSSYNEQFF.

The chain has TRBV6-4 and TRBJ2-5; TRBD2 matches at 13 bases. Germline values: CDR1 MRHNA, CDR2 SNTAGT. There are 16 residues in the CDR3. V was pared by 6 bases and J by 3 bases, with 7 bases of the junction left unmatched. The CDR3 region has the DNA TGTGCCAGCAGCCAAGGGGGGACTAGCGGGGAAGAGACCCAGTACTTC. Amino acids: CASSQGGTSGEETQYF.

The rearrangement uses TRBV7-2 and TRBJ2-5; perhaps TRBD2 as D (5 bases). Germline V gene data show CDR1 as SGHTA and CDR2 as FQGNSA. This CDR3 comprises 14 residues. The V and J ends lost 4 bases and 9 bases respectively, with 18 bases between them. The CDR3 coding sequence is TGTGCCAGCAGCTCTCCAAGAGACTTCGGGGCCCAGTACTTC. As protein: CASSSPRDFGAQYF.

The chain employs TRBV11-3 and TRBJ2-2, with D possibly being TRBD1 (5 bases). The CDR3 runs 18 residues. Germline values: CDR1 SGHNT, CDR2 YENEEA. V was clipped by 6 bases and J by 4 bases, with 24 bases between them. Here the CDR3 reads CASSQQVGPPLGTGELFF. The DNA for the CDR3 is TGTGCCAGCAGTCAACAGGTTGGACCTCCGCTGGGCACCGGGGAGCTGTTTTTT.

V and J are TRBV28 and TRBJ2-7; TRBD2 is a possible D gene (6 bases). The V end lost 7 bases, the J end lost 0 bases, and 16 bases lay between the germline ends. The germline V gene encodes CDR1 MDHEN and CDR2 SYDVKM. The CDR3 spans 15 residues. The CDR3, as DNA: TGTGCCAGCACCCTCCCGGGGGAAACCTCCTACGAGCAGTACTTC. This codes for CASTLPGETSYEQYF.

The chain employs TRBV7-9 and TRBJ2-1; 11 nucleotides match TRBD2. CDR1 and CDR2 from the germline V gene are SEHNR and FQNEAQ (reference sequence). This CDR3 comprises 15 residues. The V segment lost 3 bases and the J segment 4 bases; nucleotides outside the gene matches: 2. CDR3 nucleotide sequence: TGTGCCAGCAGCTTGGGGACTAGCGGTTACAATGAGCAGTTCTTC. It codes for CASSLGTSGYNEQFF.

The genes are TRBV18 and TRBJ2-7; 8 nucleotides match TRBD1. This CDR3 region has 14 residues. After removal of 3 bases from V and 3 bases from J, the junction contained 4 bases not matched to a gene. Per the germline V gene, CDR1 is KGHSH and CDR2 is LQKENI. As DNA, the CDR3 is TGTGCCAGCTCACCCAGACAGGGGAGCTACGAGCAGTACTTC. Translated: CASSPRQGSYEQYF.

V and J are TRBV30 and TRBJ1-4; no reliable D call. This CDR3 region has 14 residues. V was cut by 4 bases and J by 4 bases, with 13 bases left in between. The V gene's germline CDR1 is GTSNPN and CDR2 SVGIG (reference sequence). The CDR3 reads CAWNRQSFNEKLFF. The CDR3 nucleotides are TGTGCCTGGAATCGACAATCCTTTAATGAAAAACTGTTTTTT.

About this clone itself: One end of the junction fails to match germline, which may point to a read error. The CDR3 protein is CSSSRGLAVQETQYF. The CDR3 DNA reads TGTTCCAGCAGCCGGGGACTAGCGGTACAAGAGACCCAGTACTTC. The V and J genes are TRBV7-9 and TRBJ2-5, with TRBD2 identical over 11 bases. The CDR3 has 15 residues. Per the germline V gene, CDR1 is SEHNR and CDR2 is FQNEAQ (reference sequence).

In nucleotides, the CDR3 is TGTGCCAGTAGTGTCGGAACAGGCGGCGAGCAGTACTTC. Its protein is CASSVGTGGEQYF. The chain links TRBV19 to TRBJ2-7, with a tentative D call TRBD1 (5 bases). Germline V gene lookup returns CDR1 LNHDA and CDR2 SQIVND (reference sequence). The CDR3 runs 13 residues. Trimming pared 5 bases from V and 6 bases from J, leaving 14 bases between.

The CDR3 nucleotides read TGTGCCAGCACTCTCAGCCAAACAGGGAGCCACGAGCAGTACTTC. It yields the protein CASTLSQTGSHEQYF. V and J are TRBV2 and TRBJ2-5; possible D gene TRBD1, 6 bases. TRBJ2-7 explains the end of the DNA better; the J call may be wrong. Germline lookup yields CDR1 SNHLY and CDR2 FYNNEI. The CDR3 covers 15 residues.

This chain joins TRBV6-5 and TRBJ1-4; D unresolved. With 3 bases removed from V and 3 bases from J, the gap between germline ends came to 5 bases. Per the germline V gene, CDR1 is MNHEY and CDR2 is SVGAGI. The CDR3 is 13 amino acids. This CDR3 is CASSYSANEKLFF. The CDR3 DNA reads as TGTGCCAGCAGTTATAGTGCTAATGAAAAACTGTTTTTT.

This clone came up a few times. J is TRBJ1-4 and V is TRBV5-1; D gene uncertain. The CDR3 sequence is 14 residues long. Germline V gives CDR1 SGHRS, CDR2 YFSETQ. The V and J ends lost 4 bases and 5 bases respectively, with 12 bases between them. This CDR3 is CASSLQEMNEKLFF. Written as DNA, the CDR3 is TGCGCCAGCAGCCTCCAGGAAATGAATGAAAAACTGTTTTTT.

This rearrangement joins TRBV10-2 to TRBJ2-5; D is perhaps TRBD2 (6 bases). The length of the CDR3 is 13 residues. The germline V gene encodes CDR1 WSHSY and CDR2 SAAADI. V was shortened by 6 bases and J by 5 bases, with 13 bases between the two germline ends. This chain's CDR3 is CASSQTRVETQYF. The CDR3 bases are TGCGCCAGCAGCCAGACTAGAGTGGAGACCCAGTACTTC.

The genes are TRBV27 and TRBJ2-7, with 7 nucleotides matching TRBD1. V lost 2 bases to trimming and J lost 5 bases; unmatched junction nucleotides: 3. The germline V gene encodes CDR1 MNHEY and CDR2 SMNVEV (reference sequence). The CDR3 consists of 13 residues. CDR3 in DNA: TGTGCCAGCAGTTTACAACAGGGGAACGAGCAGTACTTC. Translation gives CASSLQQGNEQYF.

This clone was detected a few times. This chain uses TRBV27 with TRBJ2-7; D possibly corresponds to TRBD2 (6 bases). The germline gives CDR1 MNHEY, CDR2 SMNVEV (reference sequence). The V and J ends lost 4 bases and 6 bases respectively, with 16 bases between them. The CDR3 is 14 residues long. The CDR3: CASSWRVFGSEQYF. The CDR3 nucleotides are TGTGCCAGCAGTTGGAGGGTCTTTGGCTCCGAGCAGTACTTC.

The chain links TRBV4-3 to TRBJ2-1; 8 bases fit TRBD2. V lost 1 base, J lost 8 bases, and 4 bases stayed unmatched. The length of the CDR3 is 14 residues. Germline V CDR1 and CDR2: LGHNA, YSLEER. CDR3 sequence: CASSQGWRGDEQFF. Here the CDR3 DNA reads TGCGCCAGCAGCCAAGGCTGGCGGGGGGATGAGCAGTTCTTC.

V usage is TRBV5-1 and J usage is TRBJ1-5, with 7 bases identical to TRBD1. Germline V lookup: CDR1 SGHRS, CDR2 YFSETQ. The CDR3 runs 14 residues. The V and J ends lost 4 bases and 4 bases, in that order; junction bases with no gene match: 5. The CDR3 spells CASSPGDSNQPQHF. The CDR3 nucleotides read TGCGCCAGCAGCCCCGGGGACAGTAATCAGCCCCAGCATTTT.

The V call is TRBV7-8, the J call TRBJ1-1; TRBD1 might be the D (5 bases). The CDR3 totals 14 residues. CDR1 is SGHVS, CDR2 FQNEAQ, per germline. The V gene lost 3 bases and the J gene lost 1 base, with 9 bases spanning the gap. CDR3 residues: CASSLTQGNTEAFF. CDR3 sequence (DNA): TGTGCCAGCAGCTTGACCCAGGGGAACACTGAAGCTTTCTTT.

The genes are TRBV2 and TRBJ2-1; TRBD1 agrees at 7 bases. J gave up 12 bases and V 7 bases, and 12 bases lay outside the gene matches. The V gene's germline CDR1 is SNHLY and CDR2 FYNNEI. The CDR3 spans 13 residues. This CDR3 reads CASIFPRDSRQFF. The DNA of the CDR3 is TGTGCCAGCATCTTTCCCCGGGACAGCCGGCAGTTCTTC.

This clone was counted only a few times. Sequence at one end of the junction differs from germline and may be a read error. The chain carries TRBV5-4 and TRBJ1-1; TRBD1 matches at 12 bases. The CDR3 totals 14 residues. Germline-derived CDR1 and CDR2 are SGHNT and YYREEE (reference sequence). CDR3 nucleotides: TGTGCCAGCAGATTGGGACAGGGGGCAGGTGAAGCTTTCTTT. It yields the protein CASRLGQGAGEAFF.

Only one count was recorded for this clone. V is TRBV15 and J is TRBJ2-2; D perhaps matches TRBD1 (5 bases). Germline lookup yields CDR1 LNHNV and CDR2 YYDKDF (reference sequence). The CDR3 has 14 residues. The V and J ends lost 2 bases and 1 base respectively, with 5 bases between them. This chain's CDR3 is CATSRQGNTGELFF. DNA for the CDR3: TGTGCCACCAGCAGACAGGGGAACACCGGGGAGCTGTTTTTT.

In its sample, this clone was seen once. The rearrangement joins TRBV4-1 to TRBJ1-2; D unclear. V lost 0 bases to trimming and J lost 4 bases, with 6 bases between them. This CDR3 contains 13 residues. The germline CDR1 and CDR2 sequences are MGHRA and YSYEKL. This CDR3 is CASSQDGAYGYTF. In DNA form, the CDR3 reads TGCGCCAGCAGCCAAGACGGAGCCTATGGCTACACCTTC.